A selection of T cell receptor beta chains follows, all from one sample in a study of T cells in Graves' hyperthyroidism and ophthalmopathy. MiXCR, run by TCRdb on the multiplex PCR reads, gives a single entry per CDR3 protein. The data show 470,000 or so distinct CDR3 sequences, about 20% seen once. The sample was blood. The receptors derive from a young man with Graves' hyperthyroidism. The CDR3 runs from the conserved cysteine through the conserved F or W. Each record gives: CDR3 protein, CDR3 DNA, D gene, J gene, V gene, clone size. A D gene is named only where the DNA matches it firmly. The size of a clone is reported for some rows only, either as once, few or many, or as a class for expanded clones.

cdr3_aa: CSVWDRLGYEQYF; cdr3_nt: TGCAGCGTGTGGGACAGGCTAGGCTACGAGCAGTACTTC; d_call: TRBD1; j_call: TRBJ2-7; v_call: TRBV29-1; clone_size: many
cdr3_aa: CSVEALGGYTF; cdr3_nt: TGCAGCGTTGAAGCGCTAGGCGGCTACACCTTC; d_call: -; j_call: TRBJ1-2; v_call: TRBV29-1; clone_size: many
cdr3_aa: CASSPGPSQPQHF; cdr3_nt: TGTGCCAGCAGTCCCGGGCCTTCTCAGCCCCAGCATTTT; d_call: -; j_call: TRBJ1-5; v_call: TRBV6-1; clone_size: -
cdr3_aa: CASSLSGAYQETQYF; cdr3_nt: TGCGCCAGCAGCTTAAGCGGGGCGTACCAAGAGACCCAGTACTTC; d_call: TRBD2; j_call: TRBJ2-5; v_call: TRBV5-1; clone_size: many
cdr3_aa: CASSIGDRGFNIQYF; cdr3_nt: TGTGCCAGTAGTATCGGGGACAGGGGCTTCAACATTCAGTACTTC; d_call: TRBD1; j_call: TRBJ2-4; v_call: TRBV19; clone_size: -
cdr3_aa: CASSLWRGASGNTIYF; cdr3_nt: TGTGCCAGCAGCTTGTGGCGCGGGGCTTCTGGAAACACCATATATTTT; d_call: -; j_call: TRBJ1-3; v_call: TRBV5-6; clone_size: -
cdr3_aa: CASSPAFGTRRDTEAFF; cdr3_nt: TGTGCCAGCAGTCCTGCTTTCGGGACTAGAAGGGACACTGAAGCTTTCTTT; d_call: -; j_call: TRBJ1-1; v_call: TRBV2; clone_size: many
cdr3_aa: CASSLGWDRAFF; cdr3_nt: TGTGCCAGCAGTTTAGGTTGGGATCGAGCTTTCTTT; d_call: -; j_call: TRBJ1-1; v_call: TRBV12-3/TRBV12-4; clone_size: -
cdr3_aa: CASSLARPSSYEQYF; cdr3_nt: TGTGCCAGCAGTTTGGCCCGCCCGAGCTCCTACGAGCAGTACTTC; d_call: -; j_call: TRBJ2-7; v_call: TRBV28; clone_size: many
cdr3_aa: CASSMTGTMAYTF; cdr3_nt: TGTGCCAGCAGCATGACAGGGACGATGGCCTACACCTTC; d_call: TRBD1; j_call: TRBJ1-2; v_call: TRBV27; clone_size: many
cdr3_aa: CASSELGVADQETQYF; cdr3_nt: TGTGCCAGCAGTGAACTCGGTGTAGCGGACCAAGAGACCCAGTACTTC; d_call: -; j_call: TRBJ2-5; v_call: TRBV2; clone_size: many
cdr3_aa: CASSPWNAIMNTEAFF; cdr3_nt: TGTGCCAGCAGCCCATGGAACGCAATCATGAACACTGAAGCTTTCTTT; d_call: -; j_call: TRBJ1-1; v_call: TRBV11-2; clone_size: few
cdr3_aa: CAWSRPGQGEVGQYF; cdr3_nt: TGTGCCTGGAGCAGACCGGGACAGGGAGAAGTCGGGCAGTACTTC; d_call: TRBD1; j_call: TRBJ2-7; v_call: TRBV30; clone_size: -